These 5 T cell receptor beta chains originate from one sample sequenced in a study of blood T cell repertoires in COVID-19 (TCRdb year 2020). Preparation of the library involved the immunoSEQ multiplex PCR assay. Sourced from immuneACCESS, this table was stored by TCRdb with only in-frame sequences that have V and J called. A share of the clones is absent; for the studies checked, an unresolved V gene accounts for under half, and the remainder has no known explanation. For this sample there are 150,000 to 200,000 clones; roughly 80% appear just once. Jointly, the top ten make up approximately 11% of the sample. The sequencing sample was made of PBMCs or T cells enriched from blood (not recorded which). Receptors were obtained from a man over 45 who had recovered from COVID-19.

This clone was seen only once. The chain uses TRBV5-1 and TRBJ2-5; TRBD1 matches at 9 bases. The CDR3 runs to 16 residues. V was pared by 0 bases and J by 0 bases, with 3 bases of the junction left unmatched. Germline V gene lookup returns CDR1 SGHRS and CDR2 YFSETQ. CDR3 residues: CASSLGTGVHQETQYF. The CDR3 DNA reads TGCGCCAGCAGCTTGGGGACAGGGGTTCACCAAGAGACCCAGTACTTC.

The J gene is TRBJ1-2, the V gene TRBV6-5; D may be TRBD1 (5 bases). Germline V lookup: CDR1 MNHEY, CDR2 SVGAGI. Trimming shortened V by 11 bases and J by 4 bases, and 17 bases separated the two germline ends. The CDR3 is 13 residues long. In DNA form, the CDR3 reads TGTGCCGGGGGGAATGGTGACGTCTATGGCTACACCTTC. Its translation: CAGGNGDVYGYTF.

This clone was seen a handful of times. The chain has TRBV7-3 and TRBJ2-1; TRBD1 might be the D (6 bases). CDR3 size: 11 residues. CDR1 SGHTA and CDR2 FQGTGA come from the germline V gene. Trimming took 5 bases from V and 9 from J, leaving 8 bases between them. CDR3 in DNA: TGTGCCAGCAGCCTAGGGGGTGAGCAGTTCTTC. Amino acids: CASSLGGEQFF.

This sequence joins TRBV30 and TRBJ2-5; TRBD2 might be the D (6 bases). Germline loops: CDR1 GTSNPN, CDR2 SVGIG (reference sequence). V lost 4 bases to trimming and J lost 3 bases, with 15 bases between them. The length of the CDR3 is 14 residues. The CDR3 coding sequence is TGTGCCTGGACTGACTTTAGCGGAGAAGAGACCCAGTACTTC. It encodes CAWTDFSGEETQYF.

The chain combines TRBV3-1 (or the pseudogene TRBV3-2) with TRBJ2-7; TRBD2 agrees at 9 bases. The CDR3 consists of 15 residues. V dropped 6 bases and J dropped 4; count of bases not matched to a gene: 10. Germline V gene sequence: CDR1 LGHDT, CDR2 YNNKEL (reference sequence). The DNA of the CDR3 is TGTGCCAGCAGTCTGCGTAGCGGGAGTAATTACGAGCAGTACTTC. Its protein is CASSLRSGSNYEQYF.